This T cell receptor beta chain is from a study of cytomegalovirus exposure and HLA in healthy donors. General study findings and limits: Most of the CMV-associated TCR beta chains (in a later analysis) appeared to be HLA-restricted. Cytomegalovirus status was reportedly diagnosed by the classifier with high sensitivity and specificity. Roughly even sequencing depth across donors was the assumption behind the presence/absence analyses.

Germline assignment: CDR1 GTSNPN and CDR2 SVGIG (reference sequence). Trimming pared 0 bases from V and 8 bases from J, leaving 7 bases between. The CDR3 totals 12 residues. Concerning this clone itself: Its antigen is not known. Different DNA sequences within this sample yield the same CDR3.

Amplification used 60 Vbeta primers and 13 Jbeta primers. TCRdb's copy holds only in-frame clones and misses some; the assay was immunoSEQ multiplex PCR. The repertoire holds some 120,000 clones, with 82% as singletons. All donors participated as healthy donors of bone marrow. The chain uses TRBV30 and TRBJ1-4; weak D call: TRBD1 (6 bases). This sequence was found in a male donor in good health and CMV-seropositive. Sequenced sample: PBMCs. As DNA, the CDR3 is TGTGCCTGGAGTGTTCAGGGGGAAAAACTGTTTTTT. Encoded protein: CAWSVQGEKLFF. Looking up the rest from reference TRBV30 and TRBJ1-4 gives the full variable domain: SQTIHQWPATLVQPVGSPLSLECTVEGTSNPNLYWYRQAAGRGLQLLFYSVGIGQISSEVPQNLSASRPQDRQFILSSKKLLLSDSGFYLCAWSVQGEKLFFGSGTQLSVL.